These 24 T cell receptor beta chains came from one sample sequenced in a study of T cells after yellow fever vaccination. One entry per CDR3 protein, called by TCRdb with MiXCR from the 5' RACE reads. The sample holds 170,000 or so distinct CDR3 sequences, roughly 6.2% seen once. The input for sequencing was CD4+ T cells sorted from PBMCs, taken on the day of the first yellow fever vaccination. The receptors shown here come from a young man who received the YFV17D yellow fever vaccine.

The V gene is TRBV24-1, the J gene TRBJ2-5; D is unclear. V was trimmed by 2 bases and J by 3 bases, leaving 9 bases between them. The CDR3 is 14 residues long. CDR1 is KGHDR, CDR2 SFDVKD, per germline. The CDR3 DNA is TGTGCCACCAGTGATTCCAGTGGGAAAGAGACCCAGTACTTC. Encoded protein: CATSDSSGKETQYF.

The chain is built from TRBV7-9 and TRBJ2-1, with D unclear. Trimming pared 1 base from V and 9 bases from J, leaving 4 bases between. Germline-derived CDR1 and CDR2 are SEHNR and FQNEAQ (reference sequence). The CDR3 is made up of 11 amino acids. In nucleotides, the CDR3 is TGTGCCAGCAGCTTAGTGGCTGAGCAGTTCTTC. It is translated as CASSLVAEQFF.

Many counts were recorded for this clonotype. This chain connects TRBV5-1 to TRBJ2-5; 13 positions match TRBD2. The CDR3 spans 14 residues. CDR1 is SGHRS and CDR2 is YFSETQ in the germline V gene. Trimming removed 6 bases from V and 4 bases from J; junction bases left unmatched: 3. CDR3 coding DNA: TGCGCCAGCACGGGGACTAGCGGGGCAGAGACCCAGTACTTC. Translated, it gives CASTGTSGAETQYF.

The V and J genes are TRBV12-3 or TRBV12-4 and TRBJ2-7; tentative D call: TRBD1 (6 bases). CDR3 size: 14 residues. The V end was cut by 5 bases, the J end by 0 bases, with 11 bases between. In DNA, the CDR3 is TGTGCCAGCAGTGGCGACAGGAGCTCCTACGAGCAGTACTTC. This codes for CASSGDRSSYEQYF.

The chain carries TRBV6-1 and TRBJ1-1; no clear D. The CDR3 has 13 amino acids. Germline CDR1 MNHNS, CDR2 SASEGT. Trimming took 6 bases from V and 3 from J, leaving 11 bases between them. CDR3 bases: TGTGCCAGCAGAAACCAGGTCGACACTGAAGCTTTCTTT. Translating it yields CASRNQVDTEAFF.

This clonotype was observed a few times. J is TRBJ1-5 and V is TRBV4-2, with 8 bases that match TRBD1. Germline CDR1 reads LGHNA; CDR2 reads YNFKEQ. V lost 1 base and J lost 0; bases outside the gene matches: 11. This CDR3 is built from 19 residues. CDR3 amino acids: CASSQGHGTGRYSNQPQHF. DNA of the CDR3: TGTGCCAGCAGCCAAGGTCACGGGACAGGACGCTATAGCAATCAGCCCCAGCATTTT.

The gene calls are TRBV12-3 or TRBV12-4 and TRBJ1-1; D perhaps matches TRBD1 (6 bases). The V and J ends lost 6 bases and 3 bases respectively, with 11 bases between them. The CDR3 extends over 13 amino acids. CDR3 bases: TGTGCCAGCAGCCCACAGGGACACACTGAAGCTTTCTTT. Translating gives CASSPQGHTEAFF.

This clonotype was seen many times. This chain joins TRBV12-3 or TRBV12-4 and TRBJ2-1; TRBD1 aligns across 8 bases. This CDR3 region has 15 residues. Trimming took 5 bases from V and 3 from J; bases not matched to a gene: 6. The CDR3 here is CASSQDRADYNEQFF. The CDR3 DNA sequence: TGTGCCAGCAGTCAGGACAGGGCTGACTACAATGAGCAGTTCTTC.

The chain has TRBV18 and TRBJ2-2; D may be TRBD2 (5 bases). The germline V gene encodes CDR1 KGHSH and CDR2 LQKENI. This CDR3 comprises 14 residues. V lost 6 bases and J lost 3, with 11 bases in between. Here the CDR3 reads CASSLMRDTGELFF. CDR3 bases: TGTGCCAGCTCTCTCATGAGGGACACCGGGGAGCTGTTTTTT. Using reference TRBV18 and TRBJ2-2 for the parts outside the CDR3, the full variable domain is NAGVMQNPRHLVRRRGQEARLRCSPMKGHSHVYWYRQLPEEGLKFMVYLQKENIIDESGMPKERFSAEFPKEGPSILRIQQVVRGDSAAYFCASSLMRDTGELFFGEGSRLTVL.

At least ten counts were recorded for this clonotype. The chain couples TRBV7-9 to TRBJ1-2, with D perhaps TRBD1 (5 bases). The CDR3 is 11 residues long. CDR1 is SEHNR and CDR2 is FQNEAQ in the germline V gene (reference sequence). The germline V and J ends were trimmed by 6 bases and 8 bases, with 10 bases remaining between them. The CDR3 here is CASSPGYGYTF. The CDR3 DNA reads TGTGCCAGCAGTCCAGGGTACGGCTACACCTTC.

The V and J genes are TRBV6-2 or TRBV6-3 and TRBJ1-6; D gene ambiguous. V was clipped by 6 bases and J by 0 bases, with 12 bases between them. Germline CDR1 MNHEY, CDR2 SVGEGT. CDR3 length equals 16 residues. CDR3 sequence (DNA): TGTGCCAGCAGGACCGCGGACCACTCCTATAATTCACCCCTCCACTTT. Its translation is CASRTADHSYNSPLHF.

With regard to this clonotype: A much larger clone is a single base away; this may be a read error. This chain uses TRBV20-1 with TRBJ2-3; D is possibly TRBD2 (5 bases). The CDR3 covers 12 residues. In germline, CDR1 is DFQATT, CDR2 SNEGSKA (reference sequence). The CDR3 reads CSVRGSWDTQYF. The CDR3, as DNA: TGCAGTGTTAGAGGGTCGTGGGATACGCAGTATTTT.

This clonotype was counted at least ten times. The chain couples TRBV3-1 to TRBJ1-5, with D hard to call. CDR1 and CDR2 (germline): LGHDT, YNNKEL (reference sequence). With 4 bases removed from V and 2 bases from J, the gap between germline ends came to 3 bases. CDR3 length equals 12 residues. CDR3 nucleotide sequence: TGTGCCAGCAGCCGGGGCAATCAGCCCCAGCATTTT. Protein: CASSRGNQPQHF.

In this sample, this clonotype turned up many times. The chain is built from TRBV6-5 and TRBJ1-1; D gene unclear. CDR1 MNHEY and CDR2 SVGAGI come from the germline V gene. Trimming cost V 2 bases and J 4 bases, with 14 bases left between them. The CDR3 totals 15 residues. The CDR3 here is CASSYSLGWGTEAFF. In DNA, the CDR3 is TGTGCCAGCAGTTACAGCTTGGGGTGGGGCACTGAAGCTTTCTTT.

This clonotype was recorded at least ten times. This sequence joins TRBV29-1 and TRBJ2-1; D unresolved. Trimming cost V 4 bases and J 0 bases, with 10 bases left between them. Looked up from germline, CDR1 is SQVTM and CDR2 is ANQGSEA. This CDR3 spans 14 amino acids. The chain's CDR3 is CSVVYETSYNEQFF. CDR3 nucleotide sequence: TGCAGCGTTGTATATGAGACCTCCTACAATGAGCAGTTCTTC.

The chain recombines TRBV24-1 with TRBJ2-1; no clear D. CDR3 length: 12 amino acids. The V gene lost 3 bases and the J gene lost 10 bases, with 9 bases spanning the gap. Looked up from germline, CDR1 is KGHDR and CDR2 is SFDVKD. The CDR3 loop reads CATSDAFGEQFF. CDR3 DNA sequence: TGTGCCACCAGTGATGCCTTTGGGGAGCAGTTCTTC.

The table lists this clonotype with a few counts. This chain uses TRBV18 with TRBJ2-3, with 9 nucleotides matching TRBD1. V gave up 2 bases and J gave up 1 base; unmatched junction bases: 4. The germline CDR1 and CDR2 sequences are KGHSH and LQKENI. The CDR3 is 16 amino acids. The DNA of the CDR3 is TGTGCCAGCTCACCAAGAAACAGGGGGCGCACAGATACGCAGTATTTT. Encoded protein: CASSPRNRGRTDTQYF.

This clonotype was seen a few times. V gene TRBV7-2 combines with J gene TRBJ2-6; D unclear. The V end lost 5 bases, the J end lost 0 bases, and 11 bases lay between the germline ends. CDR3 size: 16 residues. Germline CDR1 reads SGHTA; CDR2 reads FQGNSA. CDR3: CASSVSSGSGANVLTF. CDR3 nucleotides: TGTGCCAGCAGCGTTAGTTCGGGCTCTGGGGCCAACGTCCTGACTTTC.

Of note for this clonotype: A much larger clone differs from this one at a single base, so this may be a read error. The chain employs TRBV2 and TRBJ2-5; the D gene is possibly TRBD2 (6 bases). Between the trimmed V and J ends, which lost 4 bases and 5 bases, there was a span of 11 bases. The length of the CDR3 is 13 residues. Germline-derived CDR1 and CDR2 are SNHLY and FYNNEI. The CDR3 DNA sequence: TGTGCCAGCAGTGGTGGTCGGGGGGAGACCCAGTACTTC. This translates into CASSGGRGETQYF.

This clonotype occurred a few times. This rearrangement joins TRBV7-9 to TRBJ2-1; TRBD2 matches at 7 bases. Germline assignment: CDR1 SEHNR and CDR2 FQNEAQ (reference sequence). V lost 6 bases and J lost 8; bases outside the gene matches: 7. The CDR3 is 13 amino acids. In DNA, the CDR3 is TGTGCCAGCAGAGTGGGGGGGAGGGATGAGCAGTTCTTC. The encoded protein is CASRVGGRDEQFF.

The CDR3 region is CASSQDAGPNQPQHF. Here the CDR3 DNA reads TGTGCCAGCAGCCAAGATGCAGGGCCCAATCAGCCCCAGCATTTT. The J gene is TRBJ1-5, the V gene TRBV3-1, with D possibly being TRBD1 (5 bases). This CDR3 is built from 15 residues. Per the germline V gene, CDR1 is LGHDT and CDR2 is YNNKEL (reference sequence). Trimming shortened V by 0 bases and J by 3 bases, and 9 bases separated the two germline ends. The complete variable domain, with remaining parts taken from reference TRBV3-1 and TRBJ1-5, reads DTAVSQTPKYLVTQMGNDKSIKCEQNLGHDTMYWYKQDSKKFLKIMFSYNNKELIINETVPNRFSPKSPDKAHLNLHINSLELGDSAVYFCASSQDAGPNQPQHFGDGTRLSIL.

This clonotype was counted between two and nine times. The genes are TRBV20-1 and TRBJ2-7; 8 nucleotides line up with TRBD2. From germline, CDR1 is DFQATT and CDR2 SNEGSKA (reference sequence). The CDR3 sequence is 16 residues long. J was trimmed by 5 bases and V by 1 base; bases with no gene match: 13. The CDR3 loop is CSARGGRAGVGDEQYF. As DNA, the CDR3 is TGCAGTGCTAGAGGAGGAAGAGCGGGGGTGGGCGACGAGCAGTACTTC.

A few counts support this clonotype. This rearrangement joins TRBV20-1 to TRBJ2-1; D unresolved. Trimming left V 0 bases short and J 4 bases short, with 16 bases between. From germline, CDR1 is DFQATT and CDR2 SNEGSKA (reference sequence). The CDR3 has 16 amino acids. This chain's CDR3 is CSARDIRTKAYNEQFF. As DNA, the CDR3 is TGCAGTGCTAGAGATATAAGAACTAAAGCGTACAATGAGCAGTTCTTC.

Ten or more counts support this clonotype. This rearrangement joins TRBV11-2 to TRBJ2-2; D is possibly TRBD2 (5 bases). The CDR3 spans 18 residues. Deletions cut 5 bases from V and 4 bases from J, with 23 bases between. Germline CDR1 and CDR2: SGHAT and FQNNGV. CDR3 in DNA: TGTGCCAGCAGCCTCGGACGGGGAATTCAGGTCAGCACCGGGGAGCTGTTTTTT. This encodes CASSLGRGIQVSTGELFF. Supplemented by reference TRBV11-2 and TRBJ2-2, the full variable domain reads EAGVAQSPRYKIIEKRQSVAFWCNPISGHATLYWYQQILGQGPKLLIQFQNNGVVDDSQLPKDRFSAERLKGVDSTLKIQPAKLEDSAVYLCASSLGRGIQVSTGELFFGEGSRLTVL.